These 31 T cell receptor beta chains share one sample of origin, sequenced in a study of regulatory T cells in long-lasting Graves disease. Documented time point: newly diagnosed GD, antithyroid drugs for less than 3 months. PBMC RNA was the source of the TCR library. Relying on iRepertoire HTBI primers and Arm-PCR of CDR3 regions, the team built TCR beta libraries. Each CDR3 protein gets one entry after TCRdb re-called the multiplex PCR reads with MiXCR. The profile shows about 300,000 distinct CDR3 sequences, over 15% of them singletons. Specimen: peripheral blood mononuclear cells (PBMCs), collected at new diagnosis, from a patient treated with antithyroid drugs. These receptors all stem from a female donor with Graves disease.

This clonotype was counted ten times or more. This chain links TRBV5-1 with TRBJ2-7, with TRBD2 matching over 11 bases. CDR1 and CDR2 from the germline V gene are SGHRS and YFSETQ. V shed 0 bases and J 5 bases; nucleotides not matched to a gene: 10. The CDR3 is 17 amino acids. CDR3 in amino acids: CASSLDRRLAGTHEQYF. The CDR3 region has the DNA TGCGCCAGCAGCTTGGACAGGAGACTAGCGGGAACCCACGAGCAGTACTTC.

This clonotype was detected ten times or more. This sequence joins TRBV6-5 and TRBJ1-6; D gene uncertain. Trimming shortened V by 0 bases and J by 10 bases, and 16 bases separated the two germline ends. CDR1 MNHEY and CDR2 SVGAGI come from the germline V gene. The CDR3 sequence is 16 residues long. CDR3 region: CASSYSSQRVGSPLHF. The DNA of the CDR3 is TGTGCCAGCAGTTACTCGAGTCAGAGGGTTGGATCACCCCTCCACTTT.

At least ten counts were recorded for this clonotype. This rearrangement joins TRBV6-1 to TRBJ2-7, with 9 bases lining up with TRBD1. Germline trimming cut 6 bases from V and 5 bases from J; bases unmatched to any gene: 8. Germline CDR1 MNHNS, CDR2 SASEGT. The CDR3 length is 14 residues. The CDR3 DNA is TGTGCCAGCAGCGCCTGGGGGACAGGGAACGAGCAGTACTTC. This codes for CASSAWGTGNEQYF.

Many counts were recorded for this clonotype. This chain connects TRBV19 to TRBJ2-2; D gene uncertain. The germline gives CDR1 LNHDA, CDR2 SQIVND (reference sequence). Trimming left V 3 bases short and J 2 bases short, with 7 bases between. The CDR3 contains 14 residues. Here the CDR3 reads CASSIDFNTGELFF. As DNA, the CDR3 is TGTGCCAGTAGTATCGACTTTAACACCGGGGAGCTGTTTTTT.

This clonotype was found many times. The chain employs TRBV10-3 and TRBJ2-5; TRBD1 is a possible D gene (5 bases). V was shortened by 3 bases and J by 4 bases, with 9 bases between the two germline ends. CDR3 length: 13 residues. Looked up from germline, CDR1 is ENHRY and CDR2 is SYGVKD. The CDR3 coding sequence is TGTGCCATCAGTGACCCTAGGGGAGAGACCCAGTACTTC. Its protein product is CAISDPRGETQYF.

This clonotype was counted between two and nine times. A much more abundant neighbour one base away suggests this may be a read error. The rearrangement uses TRBV27 and TRBJ1-5, with D perhaps TRBD1 (5 bases). Trimming removed 3 bases from V and 4 bases from J, with 19 bases in between. Germline loops: CDR1 MNHEY, CDR2 SMNVEV (reference sequence). CDR3 size: 17 residues. The CDR3 spells CASSLALTRGGNQPQHF. Written as DNA, the CDR3 is TGTGCCAGCAGTTTGGCGTTGACAAGGGGCGGAAATCAGCCCCAGCATTTT.

This clonotype was seen ten or more times. One junction end does not reproduce the germline sequence, and a read error may be involved. V is TRBV5-1 and J is TRBJ1-1; unclear D gene. Germline V gene sequence: CDR1 SGHRS, CDR2 YFSETQ. The CDR3 length is 13 residues. The chain's CDR3 is CASSLSVNTEAFF. The CDR3 bases are TGTGCCAGCAGCTTATCAGTGAACACTGAAGCTTTCTTT. Combining the CDR3 with reference TRBV5-1 and TRBJ1-1 gives the whole variable domain KAGVTQTPRYLIKTRGQQVTLSCSPISGHRSVSWYQQTPGQGLQFLFEYFSETQRNKGNFPGRFSGRQFSNSRSEMNVSTLELGDSALYLCASSLSVNTEAFFGQGTRLTVV.

The chain is built from TRBV7-9 and TRBJ2-3, with D maybe TRBD1 (5 bases). With 3 bases removed from V and 5 bases from J, the gap between germline ends came to 15 bases. CDR3 length: 15 amino acids. Germline V gene data show CDR1 as SEHNR and CDR2 as FQNEAQ (reference sequence). The CDR3 sequence is CASSLYAETEDTQYF. The CDR3 DNA follows: TGTGCCAGCAGCTTGTACGCCGAGACAGAAGATACGCAGTATTTT.

As regards this clonotype: With a far larger clone one base away, a read error is the likely cause. V and J are TRBV24-1 and TRBJ2-7, with TRBD1 matching 9 bases. The germline gives CDR1 KGHDR, CDR2 SFDVKD. The V and J ends lost 5 bases and 7 bases, in that order; junction bases with no gene match: 8. This CDR3 is built from 14 residues. The CDR3 DNA sequence: TGTGCCACCAGTGCGACAGGGGGGTACAATGAGCAGTACTTC. Its protein product is CATSATGGYNEQYF.

This chain links TRBV12-3 or TRBV12-4 with TRBJ2-1; D possibly matches TRBD1 or TRBD2 (7 bases each). The CDR3 runs 17 residues. With 5 bases removed from V and 8 bases from J, the gap between germline ends came to 25 bases. CDR3 protein: CASSHRPGGEGVYEQFF. As DNA, the CDR3 is TGTGCCAGCAGTCACCGCCCAGGGGGGGAAGGAGTTTATGAGCAGTTCTTC.

As for this clonotype: One end of the junction fails to match germline, which may point to a read error. This chain links TRBV7-6 with TRBJ2-6; D unresolved. Per germline, CDR1 SGHVS and CDR2 FNYEAQ. The CDR3 loop spans 15 amino acids. The CDR3, as DNA: TGTGCCAGCAGCTTAGGAGGCTCTGGGGTCAACGTCCTGACTTTC. It codes for CASSLGGSGVNVLTF.

Note on this clonotype: The likely explanation is a read error, given a far larger clone one base away. V and J are TRBV11-2 and TRBJ2-5; either TRBD1 or TRBD2 may fit D (5 bases each). Germline V gene sequence: CDR1 SGHAT, CDR2 FQNNGV. The CDR3 covers 14 residues. The CDR3 nucleotides are TGTGCCAGCAGCTTAGACCCGGGGCAAGAGGCCCAGTACTTC. Its protein is CASSLDPGQEAQYF.

This clonotype was picked up many times. The J gene is TRBJ2-3, the V gene TRBV20-1; 11 bases are shared with TRBD2. Germline V gene sequence: CDR1 DFQATT, CDR2 SNEGSKA (reference sequence). This CDR3 has 16 amino acids. The junction had 10 bases not matched to a gene; V was cut back by 2 bases and J by 6 bases. CDR3 amino acids: CSARRKLAGVLDTQYF. The CDR3 DNA follows: TGCAGTGCTAGACGAAAACTAGCGGGAGTGTTGGATACGCAGTATTTT.

In the case of this clonotype: This CDR3 fails to terminate in the conserved phenylalanine or tryptophan, so it likely reflects a read error. It is unclear where the CDR3 begins or ends on the DNA, so no DNA is shown, and the CDR3 is as TCRdb lists it. The V gene is TRBV4-2, the J gene TRBJ2-7; no DNA check was done on the table's D call, TRBD1. The CDR3 has 8 amino acids, counting both end residues. Germline V gene data show CDR1 as LGHNA and CDR2 as YNFKEQ. CDR3: CASRTRGQ.

This clonotype appeared a few times. The CDR3 bases are TGTGCCAGTAGTCCCCGAGGAGGGGCCTATGGCTACACCTTC. Protein: CASSPRGGAYGYTF. The chain combines TRBV19 with TRBJ1-2; D possibly corresponds to TRBD1 (5 bases). The V end was cut by 5 bases, the J end by 4 bases, with 14 bases between. Per germline, CDR1 LNHDA and CDR2 SQIVND (reference sequence). This CDR3 is built from 14 residues. Variable domain in full (rest from reference TRBV19 and TRBJ1-2): DGGITQSPKYLFRKEGQNVTLSCEQNLNHDAMYWYRQDPGQGLRLIYYSQIVNDFQKGDIAEGYSVSREKKESFPLTVTSAQKNPTAFYLCASSPRGGAYGYTFGSGTRLTVV.

The genes are TRBV3-1 and TRBJ2-7; possible D gene TRBD1, 6 bases. Germline V lookup: CDR1 LGHDT, CDR2 YNNKEL (reference sequence). Trimming cost V 1 base and J 0 bases, with 16 bases left between them. The CDR3 is made up of 17 amino acids. The DNA for the CDR3 is TGTGCCAGCAGCCAAGTCCTACAGGGCTGGGGCTCCTACGAGCAGTACTTC. Its translation: CASSQVLQGWGSYEQYF.

At least ten counts were recorded for this clonotype. The chain couples TRBV6-1 to TRBJ1-2, with TRBD1 identical over 7 bases. Germline V CDR1 and CDR2: MNHNS, SASEGT. This CDR3 contains 16 residues. The J segment lost 4 bases and the V segment lost 7 bases, leaving 15 bases of the junction unmatched. The CDR3 sequence is CASTRLTGEFGYGYTF. The DNA for the CDR3 is TGTGCCAGCACCAGATTAACAGGGGAGTTTGGCTATGGCTACACCTTC.

This clonotype was found many times. This chain links TRBV30 with TRBJ1-1; D ambiguous. The CDR3 loop spans 8 amino acids. Germline V gene lookup returns CDR1 GTSNPN and CDR2 SVGIG (reference sequence). V gave up 4 bases and J gave up 10 bases, with 4 bases separating them. The CDR3 region has the DNA TGTGCCTGGAATCGAGCTTTCTTT. This codes for CAWNRAFF.

This clonotype was observed at least ten times. The chain uses TRBV6-1 and TRBJ1-4; possible D gene TRBD1, 6 bases. Germline CDR1 MNHNS, CDR2 SASEGT. The V end was cut by 3 bases, the J end by 8 bases, with 13 bases between. The CDR3 is made up of 14 amino acids. CDR3 protein: CASSDRGSKEKLFF. The CDR3 bases are TGTGCCAGCAGTGACAGGGGTTCGAAGGAAAAACTGTTTTTT.

Note on this clonotype: A single base separates this from a much larger clone, so it may be a read error. The DNA of the CDR3 is TGTGCCAGCAGTGAGACAGGCCTCCCTGGAAACACCATATATTTT. It specifies CASSETGLPGNTIYF. The chain combines TRBV2 with TRBJ1-3; a weak D match, TRBD1 (6 bases). The CDR3 contains 15 residues. V lost 3 bases to trimming and J lost 2 bases, with 11 bases between them. CDR1 SNHLY and CDR2 FYNNEI come from the germline V gene.

In this sample, this clonotype turned up many times. CDR3: CASVGTGELFF. For the CDR3, the DNA is TGTGCCTCGGTCGGCACCGGGGAGCTGTTTTTT. The gene calls are TRBV28 and TRBJ2-2; D uncertain. CDR3 length equals 11 residues. The V gene's germline CDR1 is MDHEN and CDR2 SYDVKM. V shed 11 bases and J shed 4 bases, with 8 bases lying between them.

This clonotype was counted at least ten times. The V gene is TRBV6-1, the J gene TRBJ1-5; tentative D call: TRBD1 (5 bases). This CDR3 has 16 residues. Germline CDR1 is MNHNS and CDR2 is SASEGT. Trimming cost V 4 bases and J 0 bases, with 13 bases left between them. The CDR3 sequence: CASSGRRGDSNQPQHF. CDR3 in DNA: TGTGCCAGCAGTGGACGCCGGGGGGATAGCAATCAGCCCCAGCATTTT.

In its sample, this clonotype was seen many times. This chain uses TRBV12-3 or TRBV12-4 with TRBJ2-7; no reliable D call. The V gene lost 3 bases and the J gene lost 0 bases, with 12 bases spanning the gap. The CDR3 runs 15 residues. The CDR3 DNA follows: TGTGCCAGCAGTTTCGGGCCCCCGGGCTCCTACGAGCAGTACTTC. As protein: CASSFGPPGSYEQYF.

In this sample, this clonotype turned up many times. V usage is TRBV18 and J usage is TRBJ2-1; D not certain. The germline V gene has CDR1 KGHSH and CDR2 LQKENI. Trimming removed 2 bases from V and 6 bases from J, with 8 bases in between. This CDR3 is built from 13 residues. CDR3 region: CASSPGSSNEQFF. The CDR3 DNA sequence: TGTGCCAGCTCACCAGGTAGCAGCAATGAGCAGTTCTTC. Based on the CDR3 plus reference TRBV18 and TRBJ2-1, the full variable domain is NAGVMQNPRHLVRRRGQEARLRCSPMKGHSHVYWYRQLPEEGLKFMVYLQKENIIDESGMPKERFSAEFPKEGPSILRIQQVVRGDSAAYFCASSPGSSNEQFFGPGTRLTVL.

This clonotype has ten or more counts. This CDR3 reads CASTHRHGTEAFF. The CDR3 DNA sequence: TGTGCCAGCACCCATCGTCACGGGACTGAAGCTTTCTTT. This chain connects TRBV28 to TRBJ1-1; D not certain. The length of the CDR3 is 13 residues. Per the germline V gene, CDR1 is MDHEN and CDR2 is SYDVKM. V dropped 7 bases and J dropped 5 bases, with 14 bases sitting between them.

This clonotype has a count of ten or more. V is TRBV28 and J is TRBJ1-6, with D possibly TRBD1 on 5 matching bases. The germline V gene has CDR1 MDHEN and CDR2 SYDVKM. The CDR3 extends over 16 amino acids. V lost 4 bases and J 7 bases, leaving 17 bases between the germline ends. In DNA form, the CDR3 reads TGTGCCAGCAGTTCTCAAAACTGGGGCATCAATTCACCCCTCCACTTT. Translation: CASSSQNWGINSPLHF.

The chain recombines TRBV28 with TRBJ2-7, with TRBD1 as a possible D gene (6 bases). The CDR3 is made up of 15 amino acids. V lost 4 bases and J 5 bases, leaving 18 bases between the germline ends. The V gene's germline CDR1 is MDHEN and CDR2 SYDVKM. For the CDR3, the DNA is TGTGCCAGCAGTTCGCCCTCAGGGGCGTTCCACGAGCAGTACTTC. It encodes CASSSPSGAFHEQYF. Looking up the rest from reference TRBV28 and TRBJ2-7 gives the full variable domain: DVKVTQSSRYLVKRTGEKVFLECVQDMDHENMFWYRQDPGLGLRLIYFSYDVKMKEKGDIPEGYSVSREKKERFSLILESASTNQTSMYLCASSSPSGAFHEQYFGPGTRLTVT.

This clonotype was recorded at least ten times. The CDR3: CATSSGTMNTGELFF. The CDR3 DNA follows: TGTGCCACCAGCTCCGGGACTATGAACACCGGGGAGCTGTTTTTT. The V gene is TRBV15, the J gene TRBJ2-2; TRBD2 aligns across 7 bases. The CDR3 is 15 amino acids. The V and J ends lost 5 bases and 1 base, in that order; junction bases with no gene match: 4. Germline V CDR1 and CDR2: LNHNV, YYDKDF (reference sequence).

In this sample, this clonotype turned up many times. The V and J genes are TRBV5-1 and TRBJ1-1, with a tentative D call TRBD1 (5 bases). Between the trimmed V and J ends, which lost 1 base and 0 bases, there was a span of 13 bases. The CDR3 is 16 amino acids. Per the germline V gene, CDR1 is SGHRS and CDR2 is YFSETQ. In DNA, the CDR3 is TGCGCCAGCAGCTTGTGGGGCCAGCTTTTGAACACTGAAGCTTTCTTT. Translated: CASSLWGQLLNTEAFF.

This clonotype was seen at least ten times. The chain employs TRBV12-3 or TRBV12-4 and TRBJ2-3, with TRBD2 as a possible D gene (6 bases). The CDR3 is made up of 16 amino acids. V was clipped by 1 base and J by 0 bases, with 11 bases between them. CDR3 nucleotides: TGTGCCAGCAGTTTAGAAGGCGGGGTGAGCACAGATACGCAGTATTTT. This codes for CASSLEGGVSTDTQYF.

This clonotype was counted many times. This rearrangement joins TRBV27 to TRBJ1-1, with TRBD1 as a possible D gene (6 bases). Germline-derived CDR1 and CDR2 are MNHEY and SMNVEV (reference sequence). The CDR3 runs to 14 residues. V lost 3 bases and J 5 bases, leaving 13 bases between the germline ends. The CDR3 reads CASSFRGGGTEAFF. In DNA form, the CDR3 reads TGTGCCAGCAGTTTCAGAGGGGGGGGTACTGAAGCTTTCTTT.